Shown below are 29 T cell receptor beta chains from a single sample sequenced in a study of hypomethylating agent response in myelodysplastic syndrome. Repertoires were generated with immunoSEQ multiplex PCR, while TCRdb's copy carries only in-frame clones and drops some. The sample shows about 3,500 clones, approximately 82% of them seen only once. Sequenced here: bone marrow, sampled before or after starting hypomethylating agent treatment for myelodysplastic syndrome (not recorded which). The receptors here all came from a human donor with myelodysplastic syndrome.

The CDR3 is CASSEIEVNTEAFF. The CDR3 DNA sequence: TGTGCCAGCAGTGAGATTGAGGTGAACACTGAAGCTTTCTTT. The rearrangement links TRBV25-1 to TRBJ1-1; D is unresolved. CDR3 length equals 14 residues. The germline V gene has CDR1 MGHDK and CDR2 SYGVNS. V lost 3 bases, J lost 0 bases, and 8 bases lay in between.

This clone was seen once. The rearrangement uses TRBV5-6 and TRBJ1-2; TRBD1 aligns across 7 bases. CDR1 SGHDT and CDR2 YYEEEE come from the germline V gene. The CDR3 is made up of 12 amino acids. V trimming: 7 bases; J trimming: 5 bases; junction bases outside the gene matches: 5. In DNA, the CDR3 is TGTGCCAGCGGAGACAGGGTGTATGGCTACACCTTC. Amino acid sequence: CASGDRVYGYTF.

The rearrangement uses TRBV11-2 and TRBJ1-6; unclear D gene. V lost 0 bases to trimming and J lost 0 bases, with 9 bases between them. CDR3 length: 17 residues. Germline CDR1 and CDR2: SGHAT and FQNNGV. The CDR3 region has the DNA TGTGCCAGCAGCTTAGAGTTGGTAATCTCCTATAATTCACCCCTCCACTTT. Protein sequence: CASSLELVISYNSPLHF.

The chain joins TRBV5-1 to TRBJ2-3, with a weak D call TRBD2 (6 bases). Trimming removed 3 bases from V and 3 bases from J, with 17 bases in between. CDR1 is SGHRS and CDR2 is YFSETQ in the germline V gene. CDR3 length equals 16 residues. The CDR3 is CASSSRPGAGTDTQYF. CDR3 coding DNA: TGCGCCAGCAGCTCTCGGCCGGGAGCCGGGACAGATACGCAGTATTTT. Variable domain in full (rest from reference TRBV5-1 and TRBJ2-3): KAGVTQTPRYLIKTRGQQVTLSCSPISGHRSVSWYQQTPGQGLQFLFEYFSETQRNKGNFPGRFSGRQFSNSRSEMNVSTLELGDSALYLCASSSRPGAGTDTQYFGPGTRLTVL.

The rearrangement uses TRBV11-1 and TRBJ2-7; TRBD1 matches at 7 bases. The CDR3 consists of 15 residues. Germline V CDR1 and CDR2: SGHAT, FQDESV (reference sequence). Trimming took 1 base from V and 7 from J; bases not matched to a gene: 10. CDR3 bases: TGTGCCAGCAGCTTAGATCAGGGACAGCTTTGGGAGCAGTACTTC. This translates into CASSLDQGQLWEQYF.

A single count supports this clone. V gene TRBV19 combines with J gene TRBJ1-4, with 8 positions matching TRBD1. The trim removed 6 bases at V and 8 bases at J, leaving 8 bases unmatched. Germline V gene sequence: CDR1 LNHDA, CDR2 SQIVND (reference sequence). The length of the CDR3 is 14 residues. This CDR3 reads CASSPDRVGEKLFF. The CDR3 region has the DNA TGTGCCAGTAGCCCGGACAGGGTTGGAGAAAAACTGTTTTTT.

The CDR3 region is CASSPLGRATTNEKLFF. The DNA of the CDR3 is TGCGCCAGCAGCCCCTTGGGAAGGGCCACAACTAATGAAAAACTGTTTTTT. This chain uses TRBV5-1 with TRBJ1-4, with D hard to call. CDR3 length: 17 residues. Germline V gene lookup returns CDR1 SGHRS and CDR2 YFSETQ. V was trimmed by 4 bases and J by 0 bases, leaving 16 bases between them.

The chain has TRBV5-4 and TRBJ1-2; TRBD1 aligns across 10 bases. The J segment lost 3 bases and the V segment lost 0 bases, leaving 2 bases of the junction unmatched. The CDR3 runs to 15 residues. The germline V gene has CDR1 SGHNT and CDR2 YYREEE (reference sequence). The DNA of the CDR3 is TGTGCCAGCAGCTTGGCCGGGACAGGGGACTATGGCTACACCTTC. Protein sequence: CASSLAGTGDYGYTF.

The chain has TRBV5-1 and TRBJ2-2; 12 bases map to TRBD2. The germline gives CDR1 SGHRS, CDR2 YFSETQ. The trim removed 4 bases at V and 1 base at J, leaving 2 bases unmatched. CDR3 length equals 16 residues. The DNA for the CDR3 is TGCGCCAGCAGCAGGGGACTAGCGGGGAACACCGGGGAGCTGTTTTTT. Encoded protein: CASSRGLAGNTGELFF.

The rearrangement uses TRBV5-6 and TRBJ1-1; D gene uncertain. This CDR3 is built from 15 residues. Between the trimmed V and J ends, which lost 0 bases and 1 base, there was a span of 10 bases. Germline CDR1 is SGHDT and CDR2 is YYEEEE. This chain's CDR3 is CASSLDPSGNTEAFF. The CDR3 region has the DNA TGTGCCAGCAGCTTGGACCCTAGTGGGAACACTGAAGCTTTCTTT.

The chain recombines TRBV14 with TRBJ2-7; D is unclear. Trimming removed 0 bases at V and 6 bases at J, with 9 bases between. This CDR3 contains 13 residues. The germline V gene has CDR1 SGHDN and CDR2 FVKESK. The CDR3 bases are TGTGCCAGCAGCCAAGATAAGTTAGGCGAGCAGTACTTC. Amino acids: CASSQDKLGEQYF.

The CDR3 protein is CASTPHVGGASNEKLFF. The CDR3 bases are TGTGCCAGTACCCCCCATGTGGGGGGCGCTTCTAATGAAAAACTGTTTTTT. The chain employs TRBV19 and TRBJ1-4; TRBD1 might be the D (6 bases). Germline V gene lookup returns CDR1 LNHDA and CDR2 SQIVND (reference sequence). Trimming took off 7 bases at V and 3 bases at J, with 21 bases between the two ends. The CDR3 loop spans 17 amino acids.

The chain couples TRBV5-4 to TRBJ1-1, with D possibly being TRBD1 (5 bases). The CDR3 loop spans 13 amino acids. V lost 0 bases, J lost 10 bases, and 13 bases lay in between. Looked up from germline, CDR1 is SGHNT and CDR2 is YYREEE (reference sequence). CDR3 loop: CASSLEGVVGAFF. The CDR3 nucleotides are TGTGCCAGCAGCTTGGAAGGGGTCGTTGGAGCTTTCTTT.

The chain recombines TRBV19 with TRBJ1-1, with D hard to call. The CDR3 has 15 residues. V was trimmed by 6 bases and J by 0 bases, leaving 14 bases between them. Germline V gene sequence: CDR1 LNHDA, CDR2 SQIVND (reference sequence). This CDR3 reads CASSPRGGLNTEAFF. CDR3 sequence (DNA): TGTGCCAGTAGCCCCCGGGGTGGTTTGAACACTGAAGCTTTCTTT.

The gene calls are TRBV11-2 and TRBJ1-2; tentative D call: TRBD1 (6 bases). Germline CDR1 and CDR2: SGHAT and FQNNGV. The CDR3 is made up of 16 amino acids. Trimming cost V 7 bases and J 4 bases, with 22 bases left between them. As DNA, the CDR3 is TGTGCCAGCACCCTAGAGGTGGCAGGGGACCTCTATGGCTACACCTTC. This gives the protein CASTLEVAGDLYGYTF.

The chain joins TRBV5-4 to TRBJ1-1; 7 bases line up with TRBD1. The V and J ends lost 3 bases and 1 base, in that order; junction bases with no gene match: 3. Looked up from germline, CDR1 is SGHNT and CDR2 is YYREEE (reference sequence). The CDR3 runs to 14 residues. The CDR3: CASSWDRKNTEAFF. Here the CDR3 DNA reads TGTGCCAGCAGCTGGGACAGAAAGAACACTGAAGCTTTCTTT.

The CDR3 sequence: CARRGASGFLYNEQFF. CDR3 nucleotides: TGTGCCAGGCGTGGGGCTAGCGGGTTCTTATACAATGAGCAGTTCTTC. The V call is TRBV2, the J call TRBJ2-1, with 8 bases lining up with TRBD2. With V trimmed by 9 bases and J by 4 bases, 14 bases remained unmatched. This CDR3 contains 16 residues. Germline V gives CDR1 SNHLY, CDR2 FYNNEI.

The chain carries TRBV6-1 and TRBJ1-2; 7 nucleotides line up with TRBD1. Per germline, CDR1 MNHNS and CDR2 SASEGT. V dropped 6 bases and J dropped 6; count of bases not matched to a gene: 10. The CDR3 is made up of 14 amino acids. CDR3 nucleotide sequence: TGTGCCAGCAGGGAACAGGGGTTGATTCATGGCTACACCTTC. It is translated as CASREQGLIHGYTF.

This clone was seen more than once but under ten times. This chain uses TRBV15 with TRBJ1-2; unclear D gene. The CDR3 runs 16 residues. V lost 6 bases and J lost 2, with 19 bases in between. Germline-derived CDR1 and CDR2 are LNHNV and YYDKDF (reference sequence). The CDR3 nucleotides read TGTGCCACCAGTGAGTTACAGAGTTCTCTCAACTATGGCTACACCTTC. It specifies CATSELQSSLNYGYTF. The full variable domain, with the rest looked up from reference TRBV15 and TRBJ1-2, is DAMVIQNPRYQVTQFGKPVTLSCSQTLNHNVMYWYQQKSSQAPKLLFHYYDKDFNNEADTPDNFQSRRPNTSFCFLDIRSPGLGDTAMYLCATSELQSSLNYGYTFGSGTRLTVV.

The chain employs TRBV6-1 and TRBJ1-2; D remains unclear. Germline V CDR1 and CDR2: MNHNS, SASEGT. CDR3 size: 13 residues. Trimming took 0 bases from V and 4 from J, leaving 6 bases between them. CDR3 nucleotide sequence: TGTGCCAGCAGTGAAGCAGGAGTCTATGGCTACACCTTC. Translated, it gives CASSEAGVYGYTF.

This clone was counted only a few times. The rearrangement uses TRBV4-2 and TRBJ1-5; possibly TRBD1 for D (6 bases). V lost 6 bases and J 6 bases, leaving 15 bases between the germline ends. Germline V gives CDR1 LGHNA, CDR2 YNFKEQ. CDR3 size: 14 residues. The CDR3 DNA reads TGTGCCAGCAGTCCGGCCAGGGGAGGTCAGCCCCAGCATTTT. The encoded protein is CASSPARGGQPQHF.

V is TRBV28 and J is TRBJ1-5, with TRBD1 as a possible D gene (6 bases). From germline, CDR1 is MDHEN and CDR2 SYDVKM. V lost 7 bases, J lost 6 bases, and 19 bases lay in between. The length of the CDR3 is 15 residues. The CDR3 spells CASIQLRTVSQPQHF. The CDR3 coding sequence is TGTGCCAGCATCCAACTCCGGACAGTGAGTCAGCCCCAGCATTTT.

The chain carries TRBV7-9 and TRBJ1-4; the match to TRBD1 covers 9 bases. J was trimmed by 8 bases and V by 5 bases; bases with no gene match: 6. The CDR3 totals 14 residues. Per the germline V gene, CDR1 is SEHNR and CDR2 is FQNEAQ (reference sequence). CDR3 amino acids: CASSMGQGIEKLFF. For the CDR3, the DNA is TGTGCCAGCAGCATGGGACAGGGTATCGAAAAACTGTTTTTT. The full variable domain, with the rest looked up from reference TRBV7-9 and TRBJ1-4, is DTGVSQNPRHKITKRGQNVTFRCDPISEHNRLYWYRQTLGQGPEFLTYFQNEAQLEKSRLLSDRFSAERPKGSFSTLEIQRTEQGDSAMYLCASSMGQGIEKLFFGSGTQLSVL.

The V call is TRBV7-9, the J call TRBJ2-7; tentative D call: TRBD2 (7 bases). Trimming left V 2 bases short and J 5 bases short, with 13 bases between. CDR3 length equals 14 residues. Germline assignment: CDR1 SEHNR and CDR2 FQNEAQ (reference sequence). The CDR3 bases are TGTGCCAGCAGCTTATTCGGGGGGCTGGACGAGCAGTACTTC. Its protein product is CASSLFGGLDEQYF.

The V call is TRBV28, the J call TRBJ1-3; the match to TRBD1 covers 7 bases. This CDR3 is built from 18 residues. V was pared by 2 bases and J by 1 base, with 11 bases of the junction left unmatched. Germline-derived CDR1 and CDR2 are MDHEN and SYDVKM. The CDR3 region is CASSLGPAGGRSGNTIYF. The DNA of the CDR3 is TGTGCCAGCAGTTTAGGGCCGGCAGGGGGTAGGTCTGGAAACACCATATATTTT.

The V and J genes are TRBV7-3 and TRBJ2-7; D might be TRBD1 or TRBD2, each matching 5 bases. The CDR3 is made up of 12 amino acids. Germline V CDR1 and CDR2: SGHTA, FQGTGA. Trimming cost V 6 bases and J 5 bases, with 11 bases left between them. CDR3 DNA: TGTGCCAGCAGTCGTTGGGGGAACGAGCAGTACTTC. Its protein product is CASSRWGNEQYF. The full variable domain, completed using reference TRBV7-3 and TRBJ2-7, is GAGVSQTPSNKVTEKGKYVELRCDPISGHTALYWYRQSLGQGPEFLIYFQGTGAADDSGLPNDRFFAVRPEGSVSTLKIQRTERGDSAVYLCASSRWGNEQYFGPGTRLTVT.

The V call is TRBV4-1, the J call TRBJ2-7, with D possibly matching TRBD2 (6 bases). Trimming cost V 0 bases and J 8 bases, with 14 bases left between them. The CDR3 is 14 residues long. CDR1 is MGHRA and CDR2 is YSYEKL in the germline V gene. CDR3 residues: CASSQDLGGAKQYF. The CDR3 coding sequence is TGCGCCAGCAGCCAAGATCTAGGCGGGGCAAAGCAGTACTTC.

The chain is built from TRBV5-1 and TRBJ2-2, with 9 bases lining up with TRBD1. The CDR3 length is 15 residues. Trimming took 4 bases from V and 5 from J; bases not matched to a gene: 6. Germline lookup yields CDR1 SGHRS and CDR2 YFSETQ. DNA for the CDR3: TGCGCCAGCAGCCAACAGGGGGCTGGGACCGGGGAGCTGTTTTTT. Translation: CASSQQGAGTGELFF.

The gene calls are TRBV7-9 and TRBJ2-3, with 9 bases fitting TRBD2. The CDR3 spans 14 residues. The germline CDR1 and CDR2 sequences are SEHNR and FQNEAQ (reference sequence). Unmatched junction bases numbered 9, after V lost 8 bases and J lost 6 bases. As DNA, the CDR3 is TGTGCCAGCGGCCCCGGGACTAGCAGCGATACGCAGTATTTT. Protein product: CASGPGTSSDTQYF.